The rows below give T cell receptor beta chains drawn from one sample of a study of T cells in Graves' hyperthyroidism and ophthalmopathy. TCRdb re-called the multiplex PCR reads through MiXCR, storing one row per CDR3 protein. The table lists about 640,000 distinct CDR3 sequences, over 40% of them singletons. The sequenced sample was peripheral blood or thyroid tissue (not recorded which). Receptors were obtained from an adult man with Graves' disease, either hyperthyroidism or ophthalmopathy (not recorded which). Both conserved end residues are part of each CDR3. A D gene is named only where the DNA matches it firmly. The listing skips clone size in some rows; elsewhere it reads once, few, many or a size class.

j_gene: TRBJ1-2
abundance: few
d_gene: -
v_gene: TRBV20-1
CDR3nt: TGCAGTGCTAGAGATCTGTCATCGAATGGCTACACCTTC
CDR3aa: CSARDLSSNGYTF

j_gene: TRBJ2-5
abundance: many
d_gene: -
v_gene: TRBV7-2
CDR3nt: TGTGCCAGCAGCCCTCTCGTGAGACAGACGGAGACCCAGTACTTC
CDR3aa: CASSPLVRQTETQYF

j_gene: TRBJ1-2
abundance: -
d_gene: -
v_gene: TRBV12-3/TRBV12-4
CDR3nt: TGTGCCAGCAGATTGGGGGGTCACTATGGCTACACCTTC
CDR3aa: CASRLGGHYGYTF

j_gene: TRBJ2-5
abundance: few
d_gene: TRBD2
v_gene: TRBV10-3
CDR3nt: TGTGCCATCAGTTCGGGGGGGGAGACCCAGTACTTC
CDR3aa: CAISSGGETQYF

j_gene: TRBJ2-7
abundance: -
d_gene: TRBD1
v_gene: TRBV11-1
CDR3nt: TGTGCCAGCAATGGCCCGGGACAGCCCCCCTACGAGCAGTACTTC
CDR3aa: CASNGPGQPPYEQYF

j_gene: TRBJ1-5
abundance: many
d_gene: TRBD1
v_gene: TRBV19
CDR3nt: TGTGCCAGTAGTATCAGGGGACAGAGCAATCAGCCCCAGCATTTT
CDR3aa: CASSIRGQSNQPQHF

j_gene: TRBJ2-5
abundance: -
d_gene: -
v_gene: TRBV6-1
CDR3nt: TGTGCCAGCGAAGCACAAGGCCAACAAGAGACCCAGTACTTC
CDR3aa: CASEAQGQQETQYF

j_gene: TRBJ2-7
abundance: few
d_gene: -
v_gene: TRBV6-1
CDR3nt: TGTGCCAGCAGTGAAGCGCCAGGCTCCCACGAGCAGTACTTC
CDR3aa: CASSEAPGSHEQYF

j_gene: TRBJ1-1
abundance: -
d_gene: -
v_gene: TRBV7-9
CDR3nt: TGTGCCAGCAGCCAAGCACAGGGAGTGATTGAAGCTTTCTTT
CDR3aa: CASSQAQGVIEAFF

j_gene: TRBJ1-1
abundance: -
d_gene: TRBD1
v_gene: TRBV29-1
CDR3nt: TGCAGTGCTCCACTGACAGGGGGGAGCACTGAAGCTTTCTTT
CDR3aa: CSAPLTGGSTEAFF

j_gene: TRBJ1-2
abundance: -
d_gene: -
v_gene: TRBV20-1
CDR3nt: TGCAGTGCGAACACCCTCACCGGGGTTAACTATGGCTACACCTTC
CDR3aa: CSANTLTGVNYGYTF

j_gene: TRBJ2-5
abundance: few
d_gene: -
v_gene: TRBV12-3/TRBV12-4
CDR3nt: TGTGCCAGCACCCGTCGGGGAGAAGAGACCCAGTACTTC
CDR3aa: CASTRRGEETQYF

j_gene: TRBJ1-2
abundance: many
d_gene: TRBD1
v_gene: TRBV24-1
CDR3nt: TGTGCCACCAGTGCCTGGACAGGGGATAACTATGGCTACACCTTC
CDR3aa: CATSAWTGDNYGYTF

j_gene: TRBJ2-7
abundance: -
d_gene: TRBD2
v_gene: TRBV7-3
CDR3nt: TGTGCCAGCAGCTTAAGCGGGAGTGCAGAAGAGCAGTACTTC
CDR3aa: CASSLSGSAEEQYF

j_gene: TRBJ2-1
abundance: -
d_gene: -
v_gene: TRBV27
CDR3nt: TGTGCCAGCAGTTTTAGTAGAATTGAGACCCAGTTCTTC
CDR3aa: CASSFSRIETQFF

j_gene: TRBJ2-5
abundance: few
d_gene: -
v_gene: TRBV12-3/TRBV12-4
CDR3nt: TGTGCCAGCCGAGAGGGGGGCCCATACCAAGAGACCCAGTACTTC
CDR3aa: CASREGGPYQETQYF

j_gene: TRBJ1-2
abundance: many
d_gene: -
v_gene: TRBV20-1
CDR3nt: TGCAGTGCTAAGGACAAGTATGGCTACACCTTC
CDR3aa: CSAKDKYGYTF

j_gene: TRBJ1-2
abundance: many
d_gene: -
v_gene: TRBV7-9
CDR3nt: TGTGCCAGCAGCTCCAGCGACGCCCGCTTTGGCTACACCTTC
CDR3aa: CASSSSDARFGYTF

j_gene: TRBJ1-1
abundance: many
d_gene: -
v_gene: TRBV2
CDR3nt: TGTGCCAGCAGAGCCGAACAGGTCATGAACACTGAAGCTTTCTTT
CDR3aa: CASRAEQVMNTEAFF

j_gene: TRBJ2-5
abundance: -
d_gene: TRBD1
v_gene: TRBV7-3
CDR3nt: TGTGCCAGCAGCAGGGGACAGGGGAGGGAGACCCAGTACTTC
CDR3aa: CASSRGQGRETQYF

j_gene: TRBJ1-4
abundance: -
d_gene: -
v_gene: TRBV20-1
CDR3nt: TGCAGTGCTAGAGCGGAGGACGTCGAAAAACTGTTTTTT
CDR3aa: CSARAEDVEKLFF

j_gene: TRBJ2-7
abundance: few
d_gene: -
v_gene: TRBV29-1
CDR3nt: TGCAGCATCTCCGGGGGCCCCAACTACGAGCAGTACTTC
CDR3aa: CSISGGPNYEQYF

j_gene: TRBJ2-5
abundance: -
d_gene: -
v_gene: TRBV5-4
CDR3nt: TGTGCCAGCAGCCAAGAAGCCGGGACTGAGACCCAGTACTTC
CDR3aa: CASSQEAGTETQYF

j_gene: TRBJ2-2
abundance: -
d_gene: TRBD2
v_gene: TRBV9
CDR3nt: TGTGCCAGCAGCGTAGGACTAGCGGGGGCTACCAGGGAGCTGTTTTTT
CDR3aa: CASSVGLAGATRELFF

j_gene: TRBJ1-5
abundance: -
d_gene: -
v_gene: TRBV19
CDR3nt: TGTGCCAGTAGTATGGTAAATAGCAATCAGCCCCAGCATTTT
CDR3aa: CASSMVNSNQPQHF

j_gene: TRBJ1-5
abundance: -
d_gene: -
v_gene: TRBV10-3
CDR3nt: TGTGCCAGCAGCCAGCCTCCAGGCGGTCAGCCCCAGCATTTT
CDR3aa: CASSQPPGGQPQHF

j_gene: TRBJ1-5
abundance: -
d_gene: TRBD1
v_gene: TRBV28
CDR3nt: TGTGCCAGCGAGGACAGGGGGCGCCTAGATCAGCCCCAGCATTTT
CDR3aa: CASEDRGRLDQPQHF

j_gene: TRBJ2-5
abundance: -
d_gene: TRBD1
v_gene: TRBV7-6
CDR3nt: TGTGCCAGCAGCTATGGGACAGGGCCGGAGACCCAGTACTTC
CDR3aa: CASSYGTGPETQYF